These 17 T cell receptor beta chains were all obtained from the same sample, sequenced in a study of blood T cell repertoires in COVID-19. Clones were sequenced by immunoSEQ multiplex PCR, and TCRdb holds only the in-frame ones, with some missing. Seen here are around 140,000 clones, more than 65% observed once, and the top ten hold roughly a tenth. Sample: peripheral blood. The receptors here all came from a man between 60 and 75 years old with active or convalescent COVID-19.

J is TRBJ2-1 and V is TRBV11-2; weak D call: TRBD1 (6 bases). CDR3 size: 15 residues. V gave up 3 bases and J gave up 1 base, with 10 bases separating them. Germline V lookup: CDR1 SGHAT, CDR2 FQNNGV. The DNA for the CDR3 is TGTGCCAGCAGCTTCGAACAGGGTTCCTACAATGAGCAGTTCTTC. As protein: CASSFEQGSYNEQFF.

The chain recombines TRBV11-3 with TRBJ2-3, with a weak D call TRBD2 (5 bases). CDR3 length: 15 amino acids. V was trimmed by 1 base and J by 4 bases, leaving 12 bases between them. Per the germline V gene, CDR1 is SGHNT and CDR2 is YENEEA. CDR3 in amino acids: CASSLGGLPSDTQYF. DNA for the CDR3: TGTGCCAGCAGCTTAGGCGGACTCCCATCAGATACGCAGTATTTT.

The J gene is TRBJ1-2, the V gene TRBV28; 7 bases agree with TRBD1. CDR1 and CDR2 from the germline V gene are MDHEN and SYDVKM. Unmatched junction bases numbered 7, after V lost 2 bases and J lost 4 bases. The CDR3 extends over 15 amino acids. The CDR3 sequence: CASSLLRQGGYGYTF. The CDR3 coding sequence is TGTGCCAGCAGTTTACTTCGTCAGGGGGGCTATGGCTACACCTTC.

The chain recombines TRBV18 with TRBJ1-1, with unresolved D. CDR1 is KGHSH, CDR2 LQKENI, per germline. This CDR3 contains 15 residues. V gave up 3 bases and J gave up 2 bases, with 13 bases separating them. CDR3 sequence: CASSPSDSFNTEAFF. The CDR3 bases are TGTGCCAGCTCACCTTCTGACTCCTTTAACACTGAAGCTTTCTTT.

V is TRBV6-5 and J is TRBJ1-5; weak D call: TRBD1 (6 bases). The germline V gene has CDR1 MNHEY and CDR2 SVGAGI. Between the trimmed V and J ends, which lost 10 bases and 2 bases, there was a span of 18 bases. This CDR3 has 15 amino acids. The CDR3 here is CATYLTGYGNQPQHF. DNA for the CDR3: TGTGCCACCTACCTTACAGGGTACGGCAATCAGCCCCAGCATTTT.

The J gene is TRBJ1-6, the V gene TRBV5-1; 9 bases agree with TRBD1. Germline values: CDR1 SGHRS, CDR2 YFSETQ. Trimming removed 4 bases from V and 2 bases from J; junction bases left unmatched: 7. This CDR3 contains 17 residues. The chain's CDR3 is CASSQGQGDPYNSPLHF. CDR3 DNA: TGCGCCAGCAGCCAGGGACAGGGTGACCCCTATAATTCACCCCTCCACTTT. The full variable domain, completed using reference TRBV5-1 and TRBJ1-6, is KAGVTQTPRYLIKTRGQQVTLSCSPISGHRSVSWYQQTPGQGLQFLFEYFSETQRNKGNFPGRFSGRQFSNSRSEMNVSTLELGDSALYLCASSQGQGDPYNSPLHFGNGTRLTVT.

The CDR3 DNA is TGTGCCAGCAGTGAAAGGACAGGCCGCTCCTACAATGAGCAGTTCTTC. Translated: CASSERTGRSYNEQFF. The rearrangement uses TRBV28 and TRBJ2-1; 7 positions match TRBD1. Germline trimming cut 5 bases from V and 0 bases from J; bases unmatched to any gene: 7. This CDR3 region has 16 residues. CDR1 is MDHEN and CDR2 is SYDVKM in the germline V gene.

In the case of this clone: Additional DNA sequences in this sample encode the identical CDR3. V usage is TRBV5-1 and J usage is TRBJ2-5; 10 bases fit TRBD2. V shed 0 bases and J 5 bases; nucleotides not matched to a gene: 4. The length of the CDR3 is 15 residues. The germline V gene has CDR1 SGHRS and CDR2 YFSETQ. The chain's CDR3 is CASSLVLAGEETQYF. CDR3 bases: TGCGCCAGCAGCTTGGTGCTAGCGGGGGAGGAGACCCAGTACTTC. Drawing the rest from reference TRBV5-1 and TRBJ2-5, the complete variable domain is KAGVTQTPRYLIKTRGQQVTLSCSPISGHRSVSWYQQTPGQGLQFLFEYFSETQRNKGNFPGRFSGRQFSNSRSEMNVSTLELGDSALYLCASSLVLAGEETQYFGPGTRLLVL.

The V gene is TRBV7-2, the J gene TRBJ1-1; a possible D gene is TRBD1 (5 bases). This CDR3 has 14 residues. Germline V gene sequence: CDR1 SGHTA, CDR2 FQGNSA. V was clipped by 5 bases and J by 0 bases, with 10 bases between them. The CDR3 region is CASSRRDLNTEAFF. As DNA, the CDR3 is TGTGCCAGCAGCCGCCGGGACTTGAACACTGAAGCTTTCTTT.

The chain employs TRBV6-2 or TRBV6-3 and TRBJ2-1; D is ambiguous. Germline V gene sequence: CDR1 MNHEY, CDR2 SVGEGT. The ends were cut back, 2 bases at V and 9 bases at J, with 8 bases in the middle. There are 12 residues in the CDR3. The CDR3 loop reads CASSYPVSEQFF. The CDR3 nucleotides read TGTGCCAGCAGTTACCCGGTTTCTGAGCAGTTCTTC.

The chain employs TRBV6-5 and TRBJ1-1, with D hard to call. The germline V and J ends were trimmed by 7 bases and 4 bases, with 13 bases remaining between them. The CDR3 sequence is 13 residues long. Germline V lookup: CDR1 MNHEY, CDR2 SVGAGI. This chain's CDR3 is CASKDGEGTEAFF. The CDR3 DNA is TGTGCCAGCAAGGACGGAGAGGGCACTGAAGCTTTCTTT.

The J gene is TRBJ1-1, the V gene TRBV30; 7 bases are a match to TRBD1. The CDR3 consists of 17 residues. V lost 5 bases and J lost 1; bases outside the gene matches: 16. Per the germline V gene, CDR1 is GTSNPN and CDR2 is SVGIG (reference sequence). CDR3: CAWVAGARQGRNTEAFF. The CDR3, as DNA: TGTGCCTGGGTGGCCGGGGCCAGACAGGGAAGGAACACTGAAGCTTTCTTT.

The chain joins TRBV5-5 to TRBJ1-5, with TRBD1 matching 9 bases. The CDR3 sequence is 15 residues long. Germline V gene lookup returns CDR1 SGHKS and CDR2 YYEKEE (reference sequence). The trim removed 3 bases at V and 0 bases at J, leaving 1 base unmatched. In DNA, the CDR3 is TGTGCCAGCAGCTGGGGACAGGGTAGCAATCAGCCCCAGCATTTT. It codes for CASSWGQGSNQPQHF.

The CDR3 region is CASSLQGNYGYTF. CDR3 nucleotides: TGCGCCAGCAGCTTGCAGGGAAACTATGGCTACACCTTC. The chain recombines TRBV5-1 with TRBJ1-2; D might be TRBD1 (5 bases). The V gene's germline CDR1 is SGHRS and CDR2 YFSETQ. Trimming removed 1 base from V and 2 bases from J, with 6 bases in between. The CDR3 runs 13 residues.

The chain combines TRBV9 with TRBJ2-1, with D maybe TRBD2 (5 bases). Germline values: CDR1 SGDLS, CDR2 YYNGEE. The CDR3 runs 15 residues. Trimming removed 4 bases at V and 11 bases at J, with 22 bases between. CDR3 residues: CASSTPAHPVGKQFF. The CDR3 DNA reads TGTGCCAGCAGCACACCCGCGCATCCCGTCGGGAAGCAGTTCTTC.

This clone has a single count. J is TRBJ1-2 and V is TRBV9; the match to TRBD1 covers 7 bases. Trimming took 0 bases from V and 4 from J; bases not matched to a gene: 9. The length of the CDR3 is 16 residues. Germline assignment: CDR1 SGDLS and CDR2 YYNGEE. CDR3 region: CASSVAQGVLGYGYTF. The CDR3, as DNA: TGTGCCAGCAGCGTAGCTCAGGGGGTCCTGGGCTATGGCTACACCTTC.

This clone was observed at least ten times. This chain uses TRBV3-1 (or the pseudogene TRBV3-2) with TRBJ1-2; 7 positions agree with TRBD1. The CDR3 loop spans 14 amino acids. The J segment lost 6 bases and the V segment lost 6 bases, leaving 10 bases of the junction unmatched. Germline loops: CDR1 LGHDT, CDR2 YNNKEL (reference sequence). CDR3 amino acids: CASRQLDRVDGYTF. The DNA for the CDR3 is TGTGCCAGCAGGCAATTAGACAGGGTAGATGGCTACACCTTC.